These 17 T cell receptor beta chains came from one sample sequenced in a study of control samples from healthy donors and cancer patients. Some clones are missing from TCRdb's copy, which holds only in-frame ones; the method was immunoSEQ multiplex PCR. The table shows roughly 170,000 clones, with 94% occurring only once. Material for sequencing was blood. These receptors came from a woman under 30 in good health.

The V call is TRBV28, the J call TRBJ2-7; no firm D call. The CDR3 length is 17 residues. CDR1 MDHEN and CDR2 SYDVKM come from the germline V gene. V was trimmed by 5 bases and J by 2 bases, leaving 22 bases between them. DNA for the CDR3: TGTGCCAGCAGTGGCGGTGGAGCCAACTACCGACCCTACGAGCAGTACTTC. Its translation is CASSGGGANYRPYEQYF.

In the case of this clone: With a much larger clone just one base away, this may be a read error. The chain couples TRBV6-1 to TRBJ2-5, with unresolved D. Trimming left V 6 bases short and J 1 base short, with 6 bases between. Germline CDR1 and CDR2: MNHNS and SASEGT. There are 12 residues in the CDR3. The CDR3 DNA is TGTGCCAGCAGCCCAACCCAAGAGACCCAGTACTTC. Translation: CASSPTQETQYF.

The CDR3 spells CASTTTGQETQYF. CDR3 sequence (DNA): TGTGCCAGCACTACGACAGGACAAGAGACCCAGTACTTC. The gene calls are TRBV25-1 and TRBJ2-5, with D perhaps TRBD1 (6 bases). Germline-derived CDR1 and CDR2 are MGHDK and SYGVNS. V gave up 7 bases and J gave up 2 bases, with 11 bases separating them. The CDR3 runs to 13 residues.

The chain combines TRBV3-1 (or the pseudogene TRBV3-2) with TRBJ2-1; TRBD1 agrees at 10 bases. The ends lost 1 base at V and 7 bases at J; junction bases unmatched: 1. This CDR3 contains 14 residues. Germline V gene sequence: CDR1 LGHDT, CDR2 YNNKEL (reference sequence). The CDR3, as DNA: TGTGCCAGCAGCCAAGGGACAGGGGGGAATGAGCAGTTCTTC. Encoded protein: CASSQGTGGNEQFF.

The rearrangement joins TRBV7-6 to TRBJ2-7; no firm D call. CDR3 length: 12 amino acids. V was cut by 3 bases and J by 7 bases, with 10 bases left in between. Germline V lookup: CDR1 SGHVS, CDR2 FNYEAQ. CDR3 DNA: TGTGCCAGCAGCTTTCCCGGATCGGAGCAGTACTTC. It translates to CASSFPGSEQYF. Looking up the rest from reference TRBV7-6 and TRBJ2-7 gives the full variable domain: GAGVSQSPRYKVTKRGQDVALRCDPISGHVSLYWYRQALGQGPEFLTYFNYEAQQDKSGLPNDRFSAERPEGSISTLTIQRTEQRDSAMYRCASSFPGSEQYFGPGTRLTVT.

The chain carries TRBV7-3 and TRBJ1-2, with D hard to call. The V and J ends lost 2 bases and 3 bases respectively, with 7 bases between them. CDR1 and CDR2 (germline): SGHTA, FQGTGA. The CDR3 runs to 13 residues. The CDR3 DNA reads TGTGCCAGCAGCTTATTGGGATACTATGGCTACACCTTC. Protein: CASSLLGYYGYTF.

CDR3 DNA sequence: TGTGCCAGTAGTATAGTTGGCACAGATACGCAGTATTTT. Its protein product is CASSIVGTDTQYF. The V and J genes are TRBV19 and TRBJ2-3; no firm D call. Deletions cut 1 base from V and 1 base from J, with 3 bases between. Germline V gives CDR1 LNHDA, CDR2 SQIVND (reference sequence). The CDR3 covers 13 residues.

This clone was detected a few times. This rearrangement joins TRBV19 to TRBJ2-2; D is undetermined. This CDR3 contains 11 residues. Germline V gene sequence: CDR1 LNHDA, CDR2 SQIVND (reference sequence). The V gene lost 9 bases and the J gene lost 2 bases, with 4 bases spanning the gap. CDR3 in amino acids: CASHNTGELFF. For the CDR3, the DNA is TGTGCCAGCCATAACACCGGGGAGCTGTTTTTT.

The chain recombines TRBV7-9 with TRBJ2-3, with D perhaps TRBD1 (6 bases). The CDR3 is made up of 15 amino acids. Germline CDR1 is SEHNR and CDR2 is FQNEAQ (reference sequence). V was trimmed by 3 bases and J by 0 bases, leaving 10 bases between them. The CDR3 reads CASSFQGGSTDTQYF. The CDR3 DNA is TGTGCCAGCAGCTTTCAAGGGGGAAGCACAGATACGCAGTATTTT.

This chain uses TRBV5-6 with TRBJ1-6; tentative D call: TRBD1 (6 bases). The V end lost 5 bases, the J end lost 12 bases, and 12 bases lay between the germline ends. The germline V gene has CDR1 SGHDT and CDR2 YYEEEE. The CDR3 has 12 residues. The CDR3 is CASSPQGLPLHF. The CDR3 DNA reads as TGTGCCAGCAGTCCACAGGGATTACCCCTCCACTTT.

V is TRBV6-1 and J is TRBJ2-1; D possibly corresponds to TRBD2 (6 bases). With 4 bases removed from V and 0 bases from J, the gap between germline ends came to 13 bases. Germline V gene data show CDR1 as MNHNS and CDR2 as SASEGT. There are 16 residues in the CDR3. The CDR3 bases are TGTGCCAGCAGTGGATCCTGGAGGGGCTCCTACAATGAGCAGTTCTTC. Translation: CASSGSWRGSYNEQFF.

The rearrangement uses TRBV6-2 or TRBV6-3 and TRBJ1-1, with 8 bases matching TRBD1. The CDR3 contains 14 residues. Germline lookup yields CDR1 MNHEY and CDR2 SVGEGT. V lost 6 bases to trimming and J lost 2 bases; unmatched junction nucleotides: 5. CDR3 bases: TGTGCCAGCAGCCCCAGGGGGCATAACACTGAAGCTTTCTTT. Its translation: CASSPRGHNTEAFF.

The CDR3: CASSLVVWDSSYEQYF. CDR3 in DNA: TGTGCCAGCAGCTTAGTAGTTTGGGACAGCTCCTACGAGCAGTACTTC. The chain recombines TRBV7-9 with TRBJ2-7; TRBD1 agrees at 7 bases. The V gene's germline CDR1 is SEHNR and CDR2 FQNEAQ (reference sequence). V trimming: 1 base; J trimming: 0 bases; junction bases outside the gene matches: 6. The CDR3 length is 16 residues. The full variable domain, in which reference TRBV7-9 and TRBJ2-7 provide the parts outside the CDR3, is DTGVSQNPRHKITKRGQNVTFRCDPISEHNRLYWYRQTLGQGPEFLTYFQNEAQLEKSRLLSDRFSAERPKGSFSTLEIQRTEQGDSAMYLCASSLVVWDSSYEQYFGPGTRLTVT.

The chain recombines TRBV7-2 with TRBJ1-1; D call uncertain. The length of the CDR3 is 13 residues. V shed 4 bases and J shed 4 bases, with 10 bases lying between them. CDR1 is SGHTA, CDR2 FQGNSA, per germline. The CDR3 DNA reads TGTGCCAGCAGCTCCGCCGCCTCCACTGAAGCTTTCTTT. It codes for CASSSAASTEAFF.

The gene calls are TRBV11-1 and TRBJ2-7, with TRBD1 matching over 7 bases. Germline trimming cut 4 bases from V and 3 bases from J; bases unmatched to any gene: 12. Germline V gene data show CDR1 as SGHAT and CDR2 as FQDESV (reference sequence). The CDR3 contains 16 residues. The CDR3 loop is CASSSLDRPGGYEQYF. Here the CDR3 DNA reads TGTGCCAGCAGCTCCCTAGACAGGCCAGGGGGCTACGAGCAGTACTTC.

In this sample, this clone turned up once. This chain uses TRBV7-3 with TRBJ2-2; D perhaps matches TRBD1 (6 bases). The CDR3 length is 16 residues. Trimming removed 5 bases from V and 0 bases from J, with 13 bases in between. Germline V gene lookup returns CDR1 SGHTA and CDR2 FQGTGA. The CDR3, as DNA: TGTGCCAGCAGCCCAGTCGAGGGGGCGAACACCGGGGAGCTGTTTTTT. Protein product: CASSPVEGANTGELFF.

Concerning this clone: The same CDR3 is also encoded by other DNA sequences in this sample. V is TRBV4-2 and J is TRBJ2-7, with a possible D match to TRBD2 (5 bases). Germline loops: CDR1 LGHNA, CDR2 YNFKEQ. The CDR3 runs 14 residues. V was cut by 0 bases and J by 7 bases, with 13 bases left in between. The CDR3 here is CASSQEGGRREQYF. CDR3 coding DNA: TGTGCCAGCAGCCAAGAGGGTGGGAGAAGGGAGCAGTACTTC.